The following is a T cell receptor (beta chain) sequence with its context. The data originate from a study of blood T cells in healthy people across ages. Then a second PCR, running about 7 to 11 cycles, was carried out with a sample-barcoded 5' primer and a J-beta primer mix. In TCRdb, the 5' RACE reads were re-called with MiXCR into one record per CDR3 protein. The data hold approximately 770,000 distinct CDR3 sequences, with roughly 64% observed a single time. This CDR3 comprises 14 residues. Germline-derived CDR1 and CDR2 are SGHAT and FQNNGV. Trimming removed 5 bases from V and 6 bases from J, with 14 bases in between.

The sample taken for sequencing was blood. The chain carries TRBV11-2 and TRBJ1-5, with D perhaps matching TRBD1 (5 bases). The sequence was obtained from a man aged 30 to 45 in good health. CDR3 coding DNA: TGTGCCAGCAGCACCGGGACGGCCGGTCAGCCCCAGCATTTT. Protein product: CASSTGTAGQPQHF.